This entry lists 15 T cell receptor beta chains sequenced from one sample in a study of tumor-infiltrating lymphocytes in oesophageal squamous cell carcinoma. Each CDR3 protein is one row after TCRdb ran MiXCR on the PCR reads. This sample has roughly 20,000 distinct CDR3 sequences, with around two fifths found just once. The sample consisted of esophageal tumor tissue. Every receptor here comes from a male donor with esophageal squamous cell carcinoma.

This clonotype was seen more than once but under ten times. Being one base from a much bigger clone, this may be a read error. CDR3 sequence: CASSGLAGASNEQYF. As DNA, the CDR3 is TGTGCCAGCAGTGGCCTAGCGGGAGCCAGCAATGAGCAGTACTTC. The genes are TRBV6-1 and TRBJ2-7, with 10 bases identical to TRBD2. In germline, CDR1 is MNHNS, CDR2 SASEGT. The CDR3 length is 15 residues. Trimming removed 4 bases from V and 7 bases from J; junction bases left unmatched: 10.

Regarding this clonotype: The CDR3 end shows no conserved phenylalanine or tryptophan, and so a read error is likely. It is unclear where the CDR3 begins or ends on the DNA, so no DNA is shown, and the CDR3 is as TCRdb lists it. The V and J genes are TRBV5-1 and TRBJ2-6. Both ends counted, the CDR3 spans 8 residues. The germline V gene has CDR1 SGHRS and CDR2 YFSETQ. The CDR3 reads CASSLAPS.

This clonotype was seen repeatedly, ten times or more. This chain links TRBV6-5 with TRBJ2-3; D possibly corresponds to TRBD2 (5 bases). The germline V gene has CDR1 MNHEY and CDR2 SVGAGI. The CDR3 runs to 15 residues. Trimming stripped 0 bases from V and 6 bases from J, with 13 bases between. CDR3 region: CASSYSGGRGDTQYF. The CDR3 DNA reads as TGTGCCAGCAGTTACTCAGGAGGCCGTGGGGATACGCAGTATTTT.

CDR3 sequence (DNA): TGTGCCAGCACCGGAGGTATCCCGGGGACTGAAGCTTTCTTT. Its translation: CASTGGIPGTEAFF. This sequence joins TRBV2 and TRBJ1-1, with D uncertain. The germline V gene has CDR1 SNHLY and CDR2 FYNNEI. The V gene lost 7 bases and the J gene lost 5 bases, with 17 bases spanning the gap. The length of the CDR3 is 14 residues.

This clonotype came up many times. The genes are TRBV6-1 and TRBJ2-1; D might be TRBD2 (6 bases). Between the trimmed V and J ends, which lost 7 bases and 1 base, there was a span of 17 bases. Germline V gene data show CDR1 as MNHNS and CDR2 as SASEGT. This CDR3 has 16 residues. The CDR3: CASTQGGARSYNEQFF. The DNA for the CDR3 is TGTGCCAGCACCCAGGGCGGGGCTAGGTCCTACAATGAGCAGTTCTTC.

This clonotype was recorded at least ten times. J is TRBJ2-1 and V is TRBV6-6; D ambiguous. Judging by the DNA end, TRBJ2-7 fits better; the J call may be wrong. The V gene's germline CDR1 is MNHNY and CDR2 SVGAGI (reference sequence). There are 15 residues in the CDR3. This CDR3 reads CASSYSGFGYNEQYF. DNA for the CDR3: TGTGCCAGCAGTTACTCCGGTTTCGGCTACAATGAGCAGTACTTC.

The CDR3 DNA is TGTGCCAGCAGCCGGCCCGGCTCTGGAAACACCATATATTTT. Translating it yields CASSRPGSGNTIYF. The chain carries TRBV11-2 and TRBJ1-3; D not resolved. V lost 5 bases and J 0 bases, leaving 8 bases between the germline ends. CDR1 is SGHAT and CDR2 is FQNNGV in the germline V gene. This CDR3 is built from 14 residues.

CDR3 sequence (DNA): TGTGCCAGCAGCAAACTAGGCAATGAGCAGTTCTTC. Translating gives CASSKLGNEQFF. This chain joins TRBV27 and TRBJ2-5, with D possibly being TRBD2 (5 bases). The end of the DNA aligns better with TRBJ2-1, so the J call may be wrong. The CDR3 loop spans 12 amino acids. The germline CDR1 and CDR2 sequences are MNHEY and SMNVEV (reference sequence).

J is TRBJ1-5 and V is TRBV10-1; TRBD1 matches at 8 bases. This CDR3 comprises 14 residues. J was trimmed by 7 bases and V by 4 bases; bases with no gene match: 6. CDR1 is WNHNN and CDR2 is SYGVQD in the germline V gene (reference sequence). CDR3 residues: CASSATGGGQPQHF. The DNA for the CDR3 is TGCGCCAGCAGTGCCACAGGGGGAGGGCAGCCCCAGCATTTT.

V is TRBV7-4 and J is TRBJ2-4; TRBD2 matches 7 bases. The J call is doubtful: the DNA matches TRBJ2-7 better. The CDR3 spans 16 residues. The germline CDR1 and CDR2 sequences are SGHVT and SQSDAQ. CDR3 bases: TGTGCCAGCAGCCCGAGGGCGGGGGAGGGCCCCTACGAGCAGTACTTC. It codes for CASSPRAGEGPYEQYF.

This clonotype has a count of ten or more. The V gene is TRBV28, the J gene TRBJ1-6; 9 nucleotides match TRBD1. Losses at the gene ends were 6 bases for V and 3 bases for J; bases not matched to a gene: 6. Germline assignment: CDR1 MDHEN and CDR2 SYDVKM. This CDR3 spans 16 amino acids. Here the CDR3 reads CASSSGGQGYNSPLHF. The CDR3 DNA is TGTGCCAGCAGCTCCGGGGGACAGGGCTATAATTCACCCCTCCACTTT.

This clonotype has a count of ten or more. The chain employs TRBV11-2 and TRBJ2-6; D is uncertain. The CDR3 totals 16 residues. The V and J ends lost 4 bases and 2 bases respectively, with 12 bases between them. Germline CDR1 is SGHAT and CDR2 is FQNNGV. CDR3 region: CASSSASGPGANVLTF. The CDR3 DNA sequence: TGTGCCAGCAGCTCCGCCTCTGGGCCTGGGGCCAACGTCCTGACTTTC.

The CDR3 loop reads CASSGTGMKATDTQYF. As DNA, the CDR3 is TGTGCCAGCAGTGGAACAGGGATGAAGGCCACAGATACGCAGTATTTT. The rearrangement uses TRBV12-3 or TRBV12-4 and TRBJ2-3, with D perhaps matching TRBD1 (6 bases). CDR3 length equals 16 residues. V was pared by 5 bases and J by 2 bases, with 17 bases between.

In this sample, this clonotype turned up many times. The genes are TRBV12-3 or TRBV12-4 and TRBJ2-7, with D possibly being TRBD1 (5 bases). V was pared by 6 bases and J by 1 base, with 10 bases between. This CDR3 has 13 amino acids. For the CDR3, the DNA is TGTGCCAGCAGCGTGACAGCATCCTACGAGCAGTACTTC. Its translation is CASSVTASYEQYF.

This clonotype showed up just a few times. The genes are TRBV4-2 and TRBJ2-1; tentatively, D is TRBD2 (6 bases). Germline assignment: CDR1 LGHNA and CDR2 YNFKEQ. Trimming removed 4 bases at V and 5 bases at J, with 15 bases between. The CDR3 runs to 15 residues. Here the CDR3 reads CASSPTGGAHNEQFF. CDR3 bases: TGTGCCAGCAGCCCGACCGGGGGAGCCCACAATGAGCAGTTCTTC.